Listed here are 30 T cell receptor beta chains from one sample, sequenced in a study of shared clonotypes between healthy human individuals. Method: immunoSEQ multiplex PCR; TCRdb's copy keeps in-frame clones and lacks some. The table shows about 1.5 million clones, with approximately 97% occurring only once. Sequenced sample: naive CD4+ T cells sorted from blood. Subset meaning: CD45RA+ positively selected. These receptors were taken from a man aged 25 to 40 in good health.

The chain uses TRBV28 and TRBJ2-1; D gene unclear. In germline, CDR1 is MDHEN, CDR2 SYDVKM. Trimming left V 8 bases short and J 2 bases short, with 7 bases between. This CDR3 region has 12 residues. The CDR3 DNA follows: TGTGCCAGCGGTCAGACCTACAATGAGCAGTTCTTC. Translating gives CASGQTYNEQFF.

The table lists this clone with a count of one. The chain uses TRBV5-1 and TRBJ2-2; unclear D gene. From germline, CDR1 is SGHRS and CDR2 YFSETQ. Trimming cost V 4 bases and J 5 bases, with 18 bases left between them. The length of the CDR3 is 16 residues. The CDR3 loop reads CASSLLRQEVTGELFF. CDR3 DNA sequence: TGCGCCAGCAGCCTGCTCCGCCAGGAAGTTACCGGGGAGCTGTTTTTT.

The chain employs TRBV6-1 and TRBJ2-7; no clear D gene. CDR1 and CDR2 from the germline V gene are MNHNS and SASEGT. The CDR3 has 14 residues. V lost 6 bases to trimming and J lost 4 bases, with 16 bases between them. The CDR3 coding sequence is TGTGCCAGCAGGATGAGGTCCTCCGGTTACGAGCAGTACTTC. Protein sequence: CASRMRSSGYEQYF.

The chain uses TRBV28 and TRBJ1-1; D is perhaps TRBD1 (6 bases). The V end was cut by 4 bases, the J end by 1 base, with 22 bases between. CDR1 is MDHEN, CDR2 SYDVKM, per germline. The CDR3 runs 18 residues. CDR3 amino acids: CASSSQGRLFGANTEAFF. The CDR3 nucleotides read TGTGCCAGCAGTTCCCAGGGGAGGCTATTTGGGGCGAACACTGAAGCTTTCTTT.

The V gene is TRBV5-4, the J gene TRBJ2-7, with 10 bases lining up with TRBD2. Germline V gene sequence: CDR1 SGHNT, CDR2 YYREEE (reference sequence). V shed 4 bases, J shed 3 bases, and the junction held 7 bases outside the gene matches. There are 15 residues in the CDR3. The CDR3 coding sequence is TGTGCCAGCAGCGACGGACTAGCGGCCAACTACGAGCAGTACTTC. The encoded protein is CASSDGLAANYEQYF.

The gene calls are TRBV7-8 and TRBJ2-7; D is perhaps TRBD2 (8 bases). Germline CDR1 and CDR2: SGHVS and FQNEAQ. The CDR3 totals 18 residues. V lost 5 bases and J 6 bases, leaving 29 bases between the germline ends. CDR3 region: CASSTGRGGEREKGEQYF. The CDR3, as DNA: TGTGCCAGCAGCACCGGGCGAGGGGGCGAGCGGGAGAAAGGCGAGCAGTACTTC.

J is TRBJ2-6 and V is TRBV13; TRBD1 is a possible D gene (6 bases). CDR3 size: 14 residues. Trimming left V 5 bases short and J 3 bases short, with 8 bases between. Germline-derived CDR1 and CDR2 are PRHDT and FYEKMQ (reference sequence). The CDR3 DNA reads TGTGCCAGCAGCGCCAGGGGTGGGGCCAACGTCCTGACTTTC. This translates into CASSARGGANVLTF.

In regard to this clone: Within the sample, other DNA sequences also encode this same CDR3. The chain couples TRBV11-2 to TRBJ2-2; D not resolved. The CDR3 is made up of 12 amino acids. V gave up 1 base and J gave up 6 bases, with 3 bases separating them. Germline V gene lookup returns CDR1 SGHAT and CDR2 FQNNGV. CDR3 loop: CASSLGAGELFF. The CDR3 DNA sequence: TGTGCCAGCAGCTTAGGCGCCGGGGAGCTGTTTTTT.

J is TRBJ2-3 and V is TRBV28, with TRBD1 matching 8 bases. Trimming cost V 6 bases and J 6 bases; bases outside gene matches: 8. The CDR3 runs 14 residues. The germline V gene encodes CDR1 MDHEN and CDR2 SYDVKM. The DNA for the CDR3 is TGTGCCAGCAGCCCCCCGGACAGGGACGATACGCAGTATTTT. Protein sequence: CASSPPDRDDTQYF.

The chain couples TRBV4-1 to TRBJ1-2; tentative D call: TRBD1 (5 bases). V gave up 3 bases and J gave up 4 bases, with 18 bases separating them. The CDR3 has 16 residues. CDR1 MGHRA and CDR2 YSYEKL come from the germline V gene. CDR3 sequence reads: CASSHTTGDPGYGYTF. The CDR3 DNA sequence: TGCGCCAGCAGCCATACCACGGGGGATCCGGGCTATGGCTACACCTTC.

The genes are TRBV7-9 and TRBJ2-7; 9 positions agree with TRBD2. Trimming took 5 bases from V and 3 from J; bases not matched to a gene: 11. The CDR3 is 16 residues long. Germline V gene data show CDR1 as SEHNR and CDR2 as FQNEAQ (reference sequence). CDR3 coding DNA: TGTGCCAGCAGCAACCTAGCGGGAATGGGACTCTACGAGCAGTACTTC. Amino acids: CASSNLAGMGLYEQYF.

The chain joins TRBV10-1 to TRBJ2-1, with D possibly being TRBD1 or TRBD2 (5 bases each). Trimming took 8 bases from V and 7 from J, leaving 15 bases between them. The V gene's germline CDR1 is WNHNN and CDR2 SYGVQD (reference sequence). The length of the CDR3 is 13 residues. The CDR3 reads CASSRELVNEQFF. The CDR3 nucleotides read TGCGCCAGCTCCAGGGAGTTGGTAAATGAGCAGTTCTTC.

This chain uses TRBV5-1 with TRBJ2-5; 9 bases match TRBD1. This CDR3 region has 14 residues. V gave up 3 bases and J gave up 5 bases; unmatched junction bases: 5. Per the germline V gene, CDR1 is SGHRS and CDR2 is YFSETQ. The CDR3 is CASSWDRAAETQYF. CDR3 coding DNA: TGCGCCAGCAGCTGGGACAGGGCGGCGGAGACCCAGTACTTC.

The chain carries TRBV5-5 and TRBJ2-2; 10 nucleotides align to TRBD1. V lost 4 bases, J lost 6 bases, and 9 bases stayed unmatched. The CDR3 spans 16 residues. Germline V gene lookup returns CDR1 SGHKS and CDR2 YYEKEE (reference sequence). The CDR3 DNA sequence: TGTGCCAGCAGCCCAGGGACAGGGGTTGTCCCCGGGGAGCTGTTTTTT. Its protein is CASSPGTGVVPGELFF.

This sequence joins TRBV27 and TRBJ1-1; D not resolved. Trimming shortened V by 5 bases and J by 8 bases, and 12 bases separated the two germline ends. The CDR3 is 12 residues long. The germline gives CDR1 MNHEY, CDR2 SMNVEV (reference sequence). CDR3 nucleotides: TGTGCCAGCAGTCTCCGACCTGGGGAAGCTTTCTTT. Protein: CASSLRPGEAFF.

The gene calls are TRBV10-2 and TRBJ1-5, with D perhaps matching TRBD1 (5 bases). V dropped 3 bases and J dropped 2 bases, with 11 bases sitting between them. The CDR3 is 15 amino acids. CDR1 WSHSY and CDR2 SAAADI come from the germline V gene. This CDR3 reads CASSEAGFGNQPQHF. Here the CDR3 DNA reads TGCGCCAGCAGTGAAGCAGGGTTTGGCAATCAGCCCCAGCATTTT.

The J gene is TRBJ1-5, the V gene TRBV2, with TRBD1 as a possible D gene (6 bases). Trimming left V 6 bases short and J 5 bases short, with 8 bases between. Germline V gene lookup returns CDR1 SNHLY and CDR2 FYNNEI. The CDR3 is 12 amino acids. The CDR3 DNA sequence: TGTGCCAGCAGGGACAGTCATCAGCCCCAGCATTTT. Translated: CASRDSHQPQHF.

The chain links TRBV5-6 to TRBJ2-5; no definite D call. Germline CDR1 and CDR2: SGHDT and YYEEEE. This CDR3 comprises 13 residues. V dropped 3 bases and J dropped 4 bases, with 10 bases sitting between them. The CDR3 sequence: CASSSVGGETQYF. CDR3 DNA: TGTGCCAGCAGCTCCGTTGGCGGAGAGACCCAGTACTTC.

On this clone: This CDR3 is also generated by other DNA sequences in the sample. V usage is TRBV18 and J usage is TRBJ1-2; no firm D call. The V gene lost 1 base and the J gene lost 1 base, with 4 bases spanning the gap. Germline CDR1 is KGHSH and CDR2 is LQKENI. CDR3 size: 13 residues. In nucleotides, the CDR3 is TGTGCCAGCTCACCACGGGGTAACTATGGCTACACCTTC. Translating it yields CASSPRGNYGYTF.

The rearrangement links TRBV7-9 to TRBJ2-3; D not resolved. This CDR3 spans 15 amino acids. Germline V gene data show CDR1 as SEHNR and CDR2 as FQNEAQ (reference sequence). The V and J ends lost 1 base and 2 bases respectively, with 10 bases between them. CDR3 region: CASSLGAVLTDTQYF. In DNA form, the CDR3 reads TGTGCCAGCAGCTTAGGGGCAGTACTCACAGATACGCAGTATTTT.

Notes on this clone: Additional DNA sequences in this sample encode the identical CDR3. The chain recombines TRBV9 with TRBJ2-3; D is unclear. CDR1 is SGDLS, CDR2 YYNGEE, per germline. The ends were cut back, 0 bases at V and 1 base at J, with 6 bases in the middle. The length of the CDR3 is 14 residues. The CDR3 sequence is CASSVGQGTDTQYF. The CDR3 bases are TGTGCCAGCAGCGTAGGCCAGGGCACAGATACGCAGTATTTT.

J is TRBJ1-5 and V is TRBV7-2; D call uncertain. Trimming pared 5 bases from V and 7 bases from J, leaving 15 bases between. The CDR3 length is 14 residues. In germline, CDR1 is SGHTA, CDR2 FQGNSA. The chain's CDR3 is CASSTIPGGQPQHF. DNA for the CDR3: TGTGCCAGCAGCACCATCCCGGGAGGACAGCCCCAGCATTTT.

The chain recombines TRBV29-1 with TRBJ2-3; 9 bases map to TRBD2. CDR1 SQVTM and CDR2 ANQGSEA come from the germline V gene. There are 15 residues in the CDR3. V lost 3 bases and J lost 5; bases outside the gene matches: 9. DNA of the CDR3: TGCAGCGTTGAGCAAGTAGGCGGGAGGGTAGATACGCAGTATTTT. It codes for CSVEQVGGRVDTQYF.

V usage is TRBV6-1 and J usage is TRBJ2-5, with D tentatively TRBD2 (5 bases). Germline values: CDR1 MNHNS, CDR2 SASEGT. The V and J ends lost 4 bases and 1 base respectively, with 16 bases between them. CDR3 size: 16 residues. DNA for the CDR3: TGTGCCAGCAGTGTCGGTACGGGAACATCCCAAGAGACCCAGTACTTC. Protein sequence: CASSVGTGTSQETQYF.

This CDR3 is CASSYLGGPEAFF. Here the CDR3 DNA reads TGTGCCAGCAGTTACCTCGGGGGCCCTGAAGCTTTCTTT. The chain has TRBV6-5 and TRBJ1-1, with a tentative D call TRBD1 (6 bases). The CDR3 length is 13 residues. Trimming removed 2 bases at V and 6 bases at J, with 10 bases between. Per the germline V gene, CDR1 is MNHEY and CDR2 is SVGAGI.

This sequence joins TRBV9 and TRBJ1-2; possible D gene TRBD1, 6 bases. Trimming cost V 0 bases and J 4 bases, with 13 bases left between them. The CDR3 totals 15 residues. Germline V lookup: CDR1 SGDLS, CDR2 YYNGEE. CDR3 region: CASSVGAGASYGYTF. The CDR3 DNA sequence: TGTGCCAGCAGCGTAGGGGCGGGGGCCTCCTATGGCTACACCTTC.

This clone was observed once. The rearrangement uses TRBV28 and TRBJ2-1; the D gene is possibly TRBD2 (5 bases). V shed 4 bases and J shed 8 bases, with 9 bases lying between them. The CDR3 has 12 residues. Per germline, CDR1 MDHEN and CDR2 SYDVKM. CDR3 region: CASSSTIYEQFF. The DNA of the CDR3 is TGTGCCAGCAGTTCGACTATTTATGAGCAGTTCTTC.

This clone showed up just once. The gene calls are TRBV7-8 and TRBJ1-5; D unclear. Germline-derived CDR1 and CDR2 are SGHVS and FQNEAQ. Trimming stripped 1 base from V and 0 bases from J, with 16 bases between. The CDR3 consists of 18 residues. The chain's CDR3 is CASSLVGRDLYSNQPQHF. As DNA, the CDR3 is TGTGCCAGCAGCTTAGTTGGCAGAGACCTTTATAGCAATCAGCCCCAGCATTTT.

The CDR3 loop is CASSLPGMGEKLFF. CDR3 in DNA: TGTGCCAGCAGCTTACCGGGCATGGGTGAAAAACTGTTTTTT. The chain carries TRBV7-2 and TRBJ1-4; D remains unclear. CDR3 length: 14 amino acids. Germline CDR1 SGHTA, CDR2 FQGNSA. Trimming pared 2 bases from V and 7 bases from J, leaving 11 bases between.

This clone came up once. The chain couples TRBV6-5 to TRBJ1-1; D is unclear. Trimming removed 2 bases from V and 1 base from J, with 5 bases in between. The CDR3 is 13 amino acids. Germline V CDR1 and CDR2: MNHEY, SVGAGI. The CDR3 DNA follows: TGTGCCAGCAGTTACGAACGGAACACTGAAGCTTTCTTT. It encodes CASSYERNTEAFF.